This T cell receptor beta chain was sequenced in a study of blood T cell repertoires in COVID-19. The protocol was immunoSEQ multiplex PCR, while the TCRdb copy is restricted to in-frame clones and leaves out a portion. The table has over 200,000 clones, nearly 90% seen once. J was trimmed by 1 base and V by 3 bases; bases with no gene match: 4. Germline assignment: CDR1 MDHEN and CDR2 SYDVKM. The CDR3 totals 15 residues. The rearrangement uses TRBV28 and TRBJ1-1, with 8 nucleotides matching TRBD1. Sequencing was performed on peripheral blood. The sequence derives from a woman aged 18-29 years who had recovered from COVID-19. The CDR3 sequence is CASSLRGQGNTEAFF. The CDR3 DNA follows: TGTGCCAGCAGTTTGAGAGGACAGGGGAACACTGAAGCTTTCTTT.